The 27 T cell receptor beta chains given below trace back to one sample, sequenced in a study of blood T cell repertoires in COVID-19. Only in-frame clones appear in the TCRdb table, and some are missing; sequencing was by immunoSEQ multiplex PCR. Of under 250,000 clones listed, more than 65% are singletons. Sequences were obtained from peripheral blood. The source of these receptors is a human donor in a cohort sampled during active COVID-19.

This clone was counted a few times. The chain employs TRBV3-1 (or the pseudogene TRBV3-2) and TRBJ1-4, with a possible D match to TRBD1 (6 bases). The V gene lost 4 bases and the J gene lost 7 bases, with 19 bases spanning the gap. Germline CDR1 LGHDT, CDR2 YNNKEL (reference sequence). The CDR3 has 16 amino acids. The CDR3 DNA reads TGTGCCAGCAGCCCCCATAGGAGGACAGCGGTTGAAAAACTGTTTTTT. This translates into CASSPHRRTAVEKLFF.

The rearrangement links TRBV6-5 to TRBJ2-7; 11 bases match TRBD2. V was pared by 7 bases and J by 4 bases, with 6 bases of the junction left unmatched. The CDR3 is 14 amino acids. The V gene's germline CDR1 is MNHEY and CDR2 SVGAGI. The CDR3 is CASILGTSGYEQYF. In nucleotides, the CDR3 is TGTGCCAGCATTCTCGGGACTAGCGGTTACGAGCAGTACTTC.

The chain is built from TRBV28 and TRBJ2-7, with 7 nucleotides matching TRBD2. The length of the CDR3 is 15 residues. J gave up 1 base and V 9 bases, and 12 bases lay outside the gene matches. CDR1 MDHEN and CDR2 SYDVKM come from the germline V gene. The CDR3 spells CASTPAGAGSYEQYF. CDR3 nucleotide sequence: TGTGCCAGTACCCCTGCCGGAGCGGGGTCCTACGAGCAGTACTTC.

V usage is TRBV9 and J usage is TRBJ2-7; 9 bases fit TRBD1. Germline CDR1 SGDLS, CDR2 YYNGEE. The CDR3 is 15 residues long. V was clipped by 2 bases and J by 3 bases; unmatched bases: 6. DNA for the CDR3: TGTGCCAGCAGCGTTCTCCCGGGACAGGGCTACGAGCAGTACTTC. It specifies CASSVLPGQGYEQYF.

The chain combines TRBV19 with TRBJ2-7; 7 positions agree with TRBD2. Trimming removed 5 bases from V and 0 bases from J; junction bases left unmatched: 10. The CDR3 runs to 16 residues. Germline loops: CDR1 LNHDA, CDR2 SQIVND (reference sequence). In nucleotides, the CDR3 is TGTGCCAGTAGTGGAGGGAGGGGATCCTTCTCCTACGAGCAGTACTTC. Its protein is CASSGGRGSFSYEQYF.

The rearrangement links TRBV6-5 to TRBJ2-7, with 9 bases matching TRBD2. Looked up from germline, CDR1 is MNHEY and CDR2 is SVGAGI. The CDR3 runs 14 residues. V shed 6 bases, J shed 4 bases, and the junction held 7 bases outside the gene matches. Here the CDR3 DNA reads TGTGCCAGCAGCGGTAGCGGGAGTGGGTACGAGCAGTACTTC. Translation: CASSGSGSGYEQYF.

V usage is TRBV18 and J usage is TRBJ1-4; TRBD1 might be the D (6 bases). This CDR3 is 14 amino acids long. V was pared by 3 bases and J by 7 bases, with 12 bases between. Germline assignment: CDR1 KGHSH and CDR2 LQKENI. CDR3 residues: CASSPGQRGEKLFF. CDR3 coding DNA: TGTGCCAGCTCACCTGGACAGCGGGGTGAAAAACTGTTTTTT.

This chain joins TRBV7-9 and TRBJ1-2; D is perhaps TRBD1 (5 bases). Trimming took off 5 bases at V and 7 bases at J, with 14 bases between the two ends. This CDR3 contains 13 residues. Germline CDR1 and CDR2: SEHNR and FQNEAQ (reference sequence). The CDR3: CASSRAGYRGYTF. DNA of the CDR3: TGTGCCAGCAGCCGGGCAGGGTACCGTGGCTACACCTTC.

As to this clone: Sequence at one end of the junction differs from germline and may be a read error. Here the CDR3 DNA reads TGTGCCATTAGTGAGTGGGGGGACAGGACTAGCGGGAGGCCTGCCGAGACCCAGTACTTC. Residues: CAISEWGDRTSGRPAETQYF. The chain uses TRBV10-3 and TRBJ2-5; 14 bases are shared with TRBD2. The CDR3 loop spans 20 amino acids. The germline V gene encodes CDR1 ENHRY and CDR2 SYGVKD.

In its sample, this clone was seen once. This chain joins TRBV7-9 and TRBJ2-7, with 7 bases aligning to TRBD1. Germline CDR1 reads SEHNR; CDR2 reads FQNEAQ (reference sequence). V dropped 0 bases and J dropped 6; count of bases not matched to a gene: 5. The CDR3 is 14 amino acids. The CDR3 bases are TGTGCCAGCAGCTTAGCGAAGGGGGCTGGCGAGCAGTACTTC. Translated: CASSLAKGAGEQYF.

The chain joins TRBV29-1 to TRBJ2-7; TRBD2 aligns across 13 bases. Germline CDR1 reads SQVTM; CDR2 reads ANQGSEA. The ends lost 5 bases at V and 1 base at J; junction bases unmatched: 14. This CDR3 comprises 18 residues. CDR3: CSVCLIGLAGERSYEQYF. The CDR3 nucleotides are TGCAGCGTTTGCCTCATAGGACTAGCGGGAGAGAGGTCCTACGAGCAGTACTTC.

This clone appeared a few times. V usage is TRBV2 and J usage is TRBJ1-1; possible D gene TRBD1, 6 bases. There are 13 residues in the CDR3. The germline V and J ends were trimmed by 7 bases and 3 bases, with 12 bases remaining between them. The germline gives CDR1 SNHLY, CDR2 FYNNEI. The CDR3 sequence is CASIRQDDTEAFF. CDR3 DNA: TGTGCCAGCATTCGACAGGACGACACTGAAGCTTTCTTT.

This sequence joins TRBV11-2 and TRBJ2-3, with a tentative D call TRBD2 (6 bases). V was pared by 8 bases and J by 7 bases, with 19 bases between. Germline V gives CDR1 SGHAT, CDR2 FQNNGV. There are 14 residues in the CDR3. Written as DNA, the CDR3 is TGTGCCAGCTGGTATCCCTTGGCGGGAAATACGCAGTATTTT. Its translation: CASWYPLAGNTQYF. The full variable domain, completed using reference TRBV11-2 and TRBJ2-3, is EAGVAQSPRYKIIEKRQSVAFWCNPISGHATLYWYQQILGQGPKLLIQFQNNGVVDDSQLPKDRFSAERLKGVDSTLKIQPAKLEDSAVYLCASWYPLAGNTQYFGPGTRLTVL.

The chain has TRBV5-1 and TRBJ2-4; D possibly corresponds to TRBD1 (6 bases). Germline V gene data show CDR1 as SGHRS and CDR2 as YFSETQ. The CDR3 covers 17 residues. The V end was cut by 0 bases, the J end by 10 bases, with 23 bases between. CDR3 sequence (DNA): TGCGCCAGCAGCTTGGGACAGGCCTGGTTCGGTTTTACTATTCAGTACTTC. It specifies CASSLGQAWFGFTIQYF.

The chain couples TRBV19 to TRBJ2-5; possible D gene TRBD1, 6 bases. CDR1 and CDR2 from the germline V gene are LNHDA and SQIVND (reference sequence). This CDR3 has 13 residues. The V gene lost 6 bases and the J gene lost 0 bases, with 8 bases spanning the gap. Here the CDR3 reads CASSRTDQETQYF. The CDR3 DNA is TGTGCCAGTAGCCGGACAGACCAAGAGACCCAGTACTTC.

This clone was observed once. The chain is built from TRBV6-5 and TRBJ2-1; 10 nucleotides align to TRBD2. The germline V gene has CDR1 MNHEY and CDR2 SVGAGI. Germline trimming cut 4 bases from V and 7 bases from J; bases unmatched to any gene: 7. There are 15 residues in the CDR3. DNA for the CDR3: TGTGCCAGCAGTTCTACCCCGGGACTAGCGAATGAGCAGTTCTTC. It specifies CASSSTPGLANEQFF.

V gene TRBV13 combines with J gene TRBJ2-3; the match to TRBD2 covers 12 bases. The CDR3 is made up of 17 amino acids. Germline loops: CDR1 PRHDT, CDR2 FYEKMQ (reference sequence). Unmatched junction bases numbered 3, after V lost 1 base and J lost 1 base. As DNA, the CDR3 is TGTGCCAGCAGCTTAGCGGGACTAGCGGGTCGCACAGATACGCAGTATTTT. Protein: CASSLAGLAGRTDTQYF.

CDR3 sequence: CASTPGGANTEAFF. For the CDR3, the DNA is TGCGCCAGCACTCCGGGGGGGGCGAACACTGAAGCTTTCTTT. The rearrangement joins TRBV5-1 to TRBJ1-1, with a weak D call TRBD1 (6 bases). This CDR3 is 14 amino acids long. Trimming cost V 6 bases and J 1 base, with 13 bases left between them. Germline assignment: CDR1 SGHRS and CDR2 YFSETQ. Full variable domain (remainder filled in from reference TRBV5-1 and TRBJ1-1): KAGVTQTPRYLIKTRGQQVTLSCSPISGHRSVSWYQQTPGQGLQFLFEYFSETQRNKGNFPGRFSGRQFSNSRSEMNVSTLELGDSALYLCASTPGGANTEAFFGQGTRLTVV.

J is TRBJ2-7 and V is TRBV19; perhaps TRBD2 as D (6 bases). Trimming took 6 bases from V and 4 from J, leaving 13 bases between them. CDR3 length: 13 amino acids. Germline CDR1 is LNHDA and CDR2 is SQIVND (reference sequence). DNA for the CDR3: TGTGCCAGTAGCACGGGACTTACTTACGAGCAGTACTTC. As protein: CASSTGLTYEQYF.

The chain couples TRBV11-3 to TRBJ2-2; weak D call: TRBD1 (5 bases). The CDR3 covers 12 residues. Germline-derived CDR1 and CDR2 are SGHNT and YENEEA. V gave up 5 bases and J gave up 4 bases, with 5 bases separating them. This CDR3 reads CASSRGTGELFF. The CDR3 DNA is TGTGCCAGCAGCAGGGGCACCGGGGAGCTGTTTTTT. The entire variable domain, with the rest obtained from reference TRBV11-3 and TRBJ2-2, is as follows: EAGVVQSPRYKIIEKKQPVAFWCNPISGHNTLYWYLQNLGQGPELLIRYENEEAVDDSQLPKDRFSAERLKGVDSTLKIQPAELGDSAVYLCASSRGTGELFFGEGSRLTVL.

With regard to this clone: Different DNA sequences within this sample yield the same CDR3. The chain links TRBV5-1 to TRBJ2-3; the match to TRBD2 covers 7 bases. The CDR3 length is 15 residues. The germline V gene encodes CDR1 SGHRS and CDR2 YFSETQ. Trimming at V came to 1 base and at J to 0 bases, leaving 2 bases not matched to a gene. The CDR3 nucleotides read TGCGCCAGCAGCTTGCCTAGCGGAAGCACAGATACGCAGTATTTT. Translating it yields CASSLPSGSTDTQYF. Drawing the rest from reference TRBV5-1 and TRBJ2-3, the complete variable domain is KAGVTQTPRYLIKTRGQQVTLSCSPISGHRSVSWYQQTPGQGLQFLFEYFSETQRNKGNFPGRFSGRQFSNSRSEMNVSTLELGDSALYLCASSLPSGSTDTQYFGPGTRLTVL.

This clone was observed a single time. V gene TRBV19 combines with J gene TRBJ2-1, with D perhaps TRBD2 (6 bases). Trimming stripped 5 bases from V and 9 bases from J, with 20 bases between. Germline V gene sequence: CDR1 LNHDA, CDR2 SQIVND (reference sequence). The CDR3 is made up of 15 amino acids. The CDR3 reads CASSARPGVSGEQFF. The CDR3 DNA sequence: TGTGCCAGTAGTGCCCGTCCGGGAGTCAGCGGTGAGCAGTTCTTC.

The genes are TRBV4-1 and TRBJ2-7; TRBD1 might be the D (6 bases). Between the trimmed V and J ends, which lost 1 base and 0 bases, there was a span of 13 bases. Germline V gene lookup returns CDR1 MGHRA and CDR2 YSYEKL. This CDR3 has 16 amino acids. For the CDR3, the DNA is TGCGCCAGCAGCCAAGCAAGGGGACACACCTCCTACGAGCAGTACTTC. Translating gives CASSQARGHTSYEQYF.

The chain couples TRBV29-1 to TRBJ2-1; 7 positions agree with TRBD2. The CDR3 is 14 residues long. The J segment lost 10 bases and the V segment lost 5 bases, leaving 14 bases of the junction unmatched. Per germline, CDR1 SQVTM and CDR2 ANQGSEA. The CDR3 loop reads CSVSPVAGAGEQFF. The CDR3 DNA sequence: TGCAGCGTTTCACCGGTTGCGGGAGCCGGAGAGCAGTTCTTC.

The rearrangement links TRBV19 to TRBJ2-1; 11 bases are a match to TRBD2. The V and J ends lost 5 bases and 8 bases, in that order; junction bases with no gene match: 5. This CDR3 spans 14 amino acids. Germline V gives CDR1 LNHDA, CDR2 SQIVND (reference sequence). The CDR3 loop is CASSLRLAGHEQFF. As DNA, the CDR3 is TGTGCCAGTAGTCTTAGACTAGCGGGGCATGAGCAGTTCTTC.

The V gene is TRBV6-5, the J gene TRBJ2-6; unclear D gene. V dropped 7 bases and J dropped 0 bases, with 7 bases sitting between them. The CDR3 extends over 14 amino acids. The V gene's germline CDR1 is MNHEY and CDR2 SVGAGI. CDR3 sequence reads: CASTFYSGANVLTF. CDR3 bases: TGTGCCAGCACCTTCTACTCTGGGGCCAACGTCCTGACTTTC.

The chain joins TRBV2 to TRBJ1-2; possible D gene TRBD1, 6 bases. CDR3 size: 14 residues. V lost 1 base and J lost 8, with 14 bases in between. The V gene's germline CDR1 is SNHLY and CDR2 FYNNEI. The DNA for the CDR3 is TGTGCCAGCAGTGAAGTGTCCAGGGGATGGGGCTACACCTTC. Translation gives CASSEVSRGWGYTF.